Presented here are 19 T cell receptor beta chains from one specimen sequenced in a study of blood T cell repertoires in COVID-19. Sequencing used immunoSEQ multiplex PCR; TCRdb keeps in-frame clones, though not all of them. The sample yields roughly 170,000 clones, around 73% seen once. Input material: PBMCs or T cells enriched from blood (not recorded which). The source of these receptors is a woman aged 50 to 65 who had recovered from COVID-19.

This clone occurred a few times. The V and J genes are TRBV30 and TRBJ2-2; TRBD1 is a possible D gene (6 bases). The V end lost 3 bases, the J end lost 4 bases, and 15 bases lay between the germline ends. CDR1 is GTSNPN and CDR2 is SVGIG in the germline V gene (reference sequence). This CDR3 contains 15 residues. CDR3 bases: TGTGCCTGGAGAAACGGACAGACGTTCACCGGGGAGCTGTTTTTT. This codes for CAWRNGQTFTGELFF.

This clone occurred once. The V gene is TRBV6-5, the J gene TRBJ2-1; 12 bases agree with TRBD2. Germline CDR1 reads MNHEY; CDR2 reads SVGAGI. V was pared by 6 bases and J by 3 bases, with 3 bases of the junction left unmatched. The CDR3 totals 15 residues. CDR3: CASSQGLAGYNEQFF. The CDR3 nucleotides read TGTGCCAGCAGCCAGGGACTAGCGGGCTACAATGAGCAGTTCTTC.

This chain joins TRBV14 and TRBJ1-2; D perhaps matches TRBD1 (5 bases). The germline CDR1 and CDR2 sequences are SGHDN and FVKESK. CDR3 length: 15 residues. The V end lost 4 bases, the J end lost 4 bases, and 16 bases lay between the germline ends. CDR3 residues: CASSPTREGSYGYTF. CDR3 sequence (DNA): TGTGCCAGCAGCCCAACCAGGGAGGGAAGCTATGGCTACACCTTC.

The chain couples TRBV9 to TRBJ1-1, with D perhaps matching TRBD1 (5 bases). Trimming shortened V by 4 bases and J by 2 bases, and 12 bases separated the two germline ends. The CDR3 length is 14 residues. The germline CDR1 and CDR2 sequences are SGDLS and YYNGEE. The CDR3 loop reads CASSPVGANTEAFF. The DNA for the CDR3 is TGTGCCAGCAGCCCAGTAGGGGCTAACACTGAAGCTTTCTTT.

The gene calls are TRBV4-2 and TRBJ1-4; D is perhaps TRBD1 (5 bases). Trimming shortened V by 4 bases and J by 5 bases, and 17 bases separated the two germline ends. This CDR3 spans 16 amino acids. Per germline, CDR1 LGHNA and CDR2 YNFKEQ. CDR3 sequence (DNA): TGTGCCAGCAGCCTTACGGCCGACAGTCAGAATGAAAAACTGTTTTTT. It yields the protein CASSLTADSQNEKLFF.

The rearrangement links TRBV7-9 to TRBJ2-3; 7 nucleotides align to TRBD2. The CDR3 totals 16 residues. Germline V gene sequence: CDR1 SEHNR, CDR2 FQNEAQ (reference sequence). The V and J ends lost 5 bases and 4 bases, in that order; junction bases with no gene match: 12. The CDR3 region has the DNA TGTGCCAGCAGCGAGCAAGGACTAGGTACGGCAGATACGCAGTATTTT. Residues: CASSEQGLGTADTQYF. The entire variable domain, with the rest obtained from reference TRBV7-9 and TRBJ2-3, is as follows: DTGVSQNPRHKITKRGQNVTFRCDPISEHNRLYWYRQTLGQGPEFLTYFQNEAQLEKSRLLSDRFSAERPKGSFSTLEIQRTEQGDSAMYLCASSEQGLGTADTQYFGPGTRLTVL.

J is TRBJ2-1 and V is TRBV2, with TRBD1 as a possible D gene (7 bases). This CDR3 region has 15 residues. In germline, CDR1 is SNHLY, CDR2 FYNNEI. Trimming took off 3 bases at V and 5 bases at J, with 14 bases between the two ends. The CDR3 DNA follows: TGTGCCAGCAGTGACTGGCAGGGGGAGGACAATGAGCAGTTCTTC. Its translation is CASSDWQGEDNEQFF. Variable domain in full (rest from reference TRBV2 and TRBJ2-1): EPEVTQTPSHQVTQMGQEVILRCVPISNHLYFYWYRQILGQKVEFLVSFYNNEISEKSEIFDDQFSVERPDGSNFTLKIRSTKLEDSAMYFCASSDWQGEDNEQFFGPGTRLTVL.

Only one count was recorded for this clone. The rearrangement joins TRBV5-1 to TRBJ2-1, with D tentatively TRBD1 (6 bases). CDR3 length: 14 amino acids. CDR1 and CDR2 from the germline V gene are SGHRS and YFSETQ. Between the trimmed V and J ends, which lost 3 bases and 3 bases, there was a span of 10 bases. The CDR3 spells CASSSGTNYNEQFF. The CDR3 DNA is TGCGCCAGCAGCTCCGGGACAAACTACAATGAGCAGTTCTTC.

This clone came up once. The chain uses TRBV7-9 and TRBJ1-5; 7 nucleotides align to TRBD1. V lost 1 base, J lost 16 bases, and 7 bases stayed unmatched. Germline V gene lookup returns CDR1 SEHNR and CDR2 FQNEAQ (reference sequence). CDR3 length: 12 amino acids. The CDR3 nucleotides are TGTGCCAGCAGCTTAGTCCAGGGGGGAATACATTTT. Translated: CASSLVQGGIHF.

The chain is built from TRBV24-1 and TRBJ2-2; weak D call: TRBD2 (5 bases). The CDR3 loop spans 12 amino acids. V lost 7 bases and J 4 bases, leaving 6 bases between the germline ends. Germline loops: CDR1 KGHDR, CDR2 SFDVKD. This CDR3 is CATRDSTGELFF. CDR3 bases: TGTGCCACCAGGGACTCCACCGGGGAGCTGTTTTTT.

The chain employs TRBV9 and TRBJ2-7, with 7 bases that match TRBD2. This CDR3 contains 16 residues. The germline gives CDR1 SGDLS, CDR2 YYNGEE. Trimming at V came to 0 bases and at J to 3 bases, leaving 9 bases not matched to a gene. This CDR3 is CASSVGPSGDRYEQYF. The CDR3 DNA reads TGTGCCAGCAGCGTAGGGCCCAGCGGGGACCGCTACGAGCAGTACTTC.

This chain links TRBV7-3 with TRBJ2-3, with unresolved D. V was trimmed by 2 bases and J by 2 bases, leaving 14 bases between them. The CDR3 sequence is 16 residues long. CDR1 and CDR2 from the germline V gene are SGHTA and FQGTGA. In DNA, the CDR3 is TGTGCCAGCAGCTTAGGGCAGAACCGAGACACAGATACGCAGTATTTT. Its protein is CASSLGQNRDTDTQYF.

This chain uses TRBV10-3 with TRBJ2-1; 8 bases align to TRBD1. CDR3 length equals 15 residues. Germline values: CDR1 ENHRY, CDR2 SYGVKD. The V gene end was trimmed by 6 bases and the J gene end by 3 bases; junction bases not matched to a gene: 7. DNA of the CDR3: TGTGCCATCAGGGACAGGGATAGCCTCTACAATGAGCAGTTCTTC. It encodes CAIRDRDSLYNEQFF.

This clone was observed a handful of times. The chain recombines TRBV30 with TRBJ2-1, with 13 bases that match TRBD2. The V gene end was trimmed by 5 bases and the J gene end by 2 bases; junction bases not matched to a gene: 6. The CDR3 is 16 amino acids. Per the germline V gene, CDR1 is GTSNPN and CDR2 is SVGIG (reference sequence). Written as DNA, the CDR3 is TGTGCCTGGGGTGGACTAGCGGGAGTAACCTACAATGAGCAGTTCTTC. It encodes CAWGGLAGVTYNEQFF.

This clone has only a few counts. The gene calls are TRBV3-1 (or the pseudogene TRBV3-2) and TRBJ2-7, with 9 bases that match TRBD1. The junction had 12 bases not matched to a gene; V was cut back by 3 bases and J by 6 bases. The length of the CDR3 is 16 residues. Germline loops: CDR1 LGHDT, CDR2 YNNKEL (reference sequence). Written as DNA, the CDR3 is TGTGCCAGCAGCCAGGTAGGGACAGGGAGCGGTGCCGAGCAGTACTTC. Its translation: CASSQVGTGSGAEQYF.

A remark on this clone: The sample has other DNA sequences that encode this CDR3 too. This chain uses TRBV5-6 with TRBJ2-7; 8 bases line up with TRBD1. CDR3 size: 14 residues. The V segment lost 5 bases and the J segment 1 base; nucleotides outside the gene matches: 5. CDR1 and CDR2 from the germline V gene are SGHDT and YYEEEE. The chain's CDR3 is CASSRQGASYEQYF. The DNA of the CDR3 is TGTGCCAGCAGTAGGCAGGGGGCTTCCTACGAGCAGTACTTC. The variable domain in full, with the rest retrieved from reference TRBV5-6 and TRBJ2-7, is DAGVTQSPTHLIKTRGQQVTLRCSPKSGHDTVSWYQQALGQGPQFIFQYYEEEERQRGNFPDRFSGHQFPNYSSELNVNALLLGDSALYLCASSRQGASYEQYFGPGTRLTVT.

The chain carries TRBV7-9 and TRBJ1-1, with TRBD1 matching over 7 bases. In germline, CDR1 is SEHNR, CDR2 FQNEAQ (reference sequence). The J segment lost 8 bases and the V segment lost 0 bases, leaving 9 bases of the junction unmatched. The CDR3 spans 15 residues. Here the CDR3 reads CASSLAETGTEEAFF. In DNA form, the CDR3 reads TGTGCCAGCAGCTTAGCCGAGACAGGGACTGAAGAAGCTTTCTTT.

The V and J genes are TRBV5-6 and TRBJ2-1; 8 bases are shared with TRBD2. The CDR3 covers 19 residues. In germline, CDR1 is SGHDT, CDR2 YYEEEE. V lost 6 bases to trimming and J lost 1 base; unmatched junction nucleotides: 18. DNA of the CDR3: TGTGCCAGCACCCCGTTTTGGGAAGCGGGAGTATCTTCCTACAATGAGCAGTTCTTC. It specifies CASTPFWEAGVSSYNEQFF.

This clone showed up just a few times. The rearrangement joins TRBV19 to TRBJ1-3; D is possibly TRBD1 (6 bases). The CDR3 length is 14 residues. Germline CDR1 reads LNHDA; CDR2 reads SQIVND (reference sequence). Trimming shortened V by 8 bases and J by 4 bases, and 15 bases separated the two germline ends. The CDR3 nucleotides read TGTGCCAGTCGGCAGGGGAACGCGGGAAACACCATATATTTT. Translating it yields CASRQGNAGNTIYF.